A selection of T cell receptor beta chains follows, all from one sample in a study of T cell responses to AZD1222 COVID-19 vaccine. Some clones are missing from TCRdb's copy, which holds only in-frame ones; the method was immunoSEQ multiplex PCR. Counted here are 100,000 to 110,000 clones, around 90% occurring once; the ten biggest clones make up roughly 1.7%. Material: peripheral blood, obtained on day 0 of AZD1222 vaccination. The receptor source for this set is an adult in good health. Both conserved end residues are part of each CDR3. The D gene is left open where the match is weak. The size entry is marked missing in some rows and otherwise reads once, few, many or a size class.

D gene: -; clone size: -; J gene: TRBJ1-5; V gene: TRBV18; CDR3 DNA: TGTGCCAGCTCACCAATAATGCATACCGGGACACCCGTCCGATATAGCAATCAGCCCCAGCATTTT; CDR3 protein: CASSPIMHTGTPVRYSNQPQHF
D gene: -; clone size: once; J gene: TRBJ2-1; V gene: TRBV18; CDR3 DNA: TGTGCCAGCTCACTTAGGGGGACCCCGGAGGGGCAGTTCTTC; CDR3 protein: CASSLRGTPEGQFF
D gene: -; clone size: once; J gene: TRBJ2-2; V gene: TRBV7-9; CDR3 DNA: TGTGCCAGCACCCTCTCCTACGTTAGCGGGAACACCGGGGAGCTGTTTTTT; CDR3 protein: CASTLSYVSGNTGELFF
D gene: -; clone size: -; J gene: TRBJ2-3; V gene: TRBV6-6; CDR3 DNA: TGTGCCAGCAGTTACTCCGGGACCTGGTATACGCAGTATTTT; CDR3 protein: CASSYSGTWYTQYF
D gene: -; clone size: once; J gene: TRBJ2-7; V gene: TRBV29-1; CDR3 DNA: TGCAGCGTTGTACAGGGCAGGGCCTACGAGCAGTACTTC; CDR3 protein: CSVVQGRAYEQYF
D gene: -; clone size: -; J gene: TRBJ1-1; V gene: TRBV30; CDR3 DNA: TGTGCCTGGAGTGTACAGATTTTTGGGGCAGGGGCCAAGACTGAAGCTTTCTTT; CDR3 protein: CAWSVQIFGAGAKTEAFF
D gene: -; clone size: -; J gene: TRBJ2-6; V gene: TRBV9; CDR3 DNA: TGTGCCAGCAGCGTTGGGGAAGCTGGGGCCAACGTCCTGACTTTC; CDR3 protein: CASSVGEAGANVLTF
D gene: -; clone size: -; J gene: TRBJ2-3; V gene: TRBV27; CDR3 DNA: TGTGCCAGCAGTTCGCCGGGACTCATCACAGATACGCAGTATTTT; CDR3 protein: CASSSPGLITDTQYF
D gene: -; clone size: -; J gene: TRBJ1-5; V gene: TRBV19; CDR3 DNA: TGTGCCAGTCGACCGGGCCCCGGAGACAATCAGCCCCAGCATTTT; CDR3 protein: CASRPGPGDNQPQHF
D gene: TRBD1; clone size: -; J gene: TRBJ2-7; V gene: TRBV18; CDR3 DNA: TGTGCCAGCTCACCACCAATAGGACAGGGGTACGAGCAGTACTTC; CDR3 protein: CASSPPIGQGYEQYF
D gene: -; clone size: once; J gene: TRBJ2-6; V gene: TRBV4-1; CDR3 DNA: TGCGCCAGCAGCCAAGATGCAAGGACTGGGGCCAACGTCCTGACTTTC; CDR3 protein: CASSQDARTGANVLTF
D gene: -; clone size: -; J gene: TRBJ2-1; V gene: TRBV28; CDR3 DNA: TGTGCCAGCAGTTTACCTTTACGTGGTGAGCAGTTCTTC; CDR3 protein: CASSLPLRGEQFF
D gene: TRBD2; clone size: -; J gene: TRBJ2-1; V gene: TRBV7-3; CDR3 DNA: TGTGCCAGCAGCTTAGCGGGAGGGCCGTGGAATGAGCAGTTCTTC; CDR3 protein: CASSLAGGPWNEQFF
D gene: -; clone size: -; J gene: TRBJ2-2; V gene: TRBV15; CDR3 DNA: TGTGCCACCAGAGTATCGAACACCGGGGAGCTGTTTTTT; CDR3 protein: CATRVSNTGELFF
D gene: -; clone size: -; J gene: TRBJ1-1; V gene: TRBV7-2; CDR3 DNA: TGTGCCAGCAGCTTATTAAGCGGTGGGGGGAACACTGAAGCTTTCTTT; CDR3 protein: CASSLLSGGGNTEAFF
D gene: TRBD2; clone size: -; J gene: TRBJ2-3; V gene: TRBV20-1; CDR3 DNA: TGCAGTGCTAGTGTTAGCGGGAGTTGGGATACGCAGTATTTT; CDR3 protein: CSASVSGSWDTQYF
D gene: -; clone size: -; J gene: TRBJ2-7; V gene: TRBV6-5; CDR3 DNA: TGTGCCAGCAGTTACTCGTATGGGGGGTTCAACGGCGAGCAGTACTTC; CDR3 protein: CASSYSYGGFNGEQYF
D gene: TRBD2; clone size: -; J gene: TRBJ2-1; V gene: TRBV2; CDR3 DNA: TGTGCCAGCACCCCGACTAGCGGGGCTTACAATGAGCAGTTCTTC; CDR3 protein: CASTPTSGAYNEQFF
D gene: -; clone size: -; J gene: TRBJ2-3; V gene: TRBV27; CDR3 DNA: TGTGCCAGCAGTCCTAGACGGGACGGCACAGATACGCAGTATTTT; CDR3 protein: CASSPRRDGTDTQYF
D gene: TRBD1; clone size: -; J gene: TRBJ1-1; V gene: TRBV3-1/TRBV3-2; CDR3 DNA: TGTGCCAGCAGCCAAGAGACAGGGGGTGGTACTGAAGCTTTCTTT; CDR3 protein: CASSQETGGGTEAFF
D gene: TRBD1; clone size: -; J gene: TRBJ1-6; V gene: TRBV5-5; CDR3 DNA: TGTGCCAGCCTTCATTTCGGACAGGGACTCAATTCACCCCTCCACTTT; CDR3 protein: CASLHFGQGLNSPLHF
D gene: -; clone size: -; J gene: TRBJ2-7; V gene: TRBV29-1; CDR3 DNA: TGCAGCGTTTACGGACGGGGACCCGAGCAGTACTTC; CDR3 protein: CSVYGRGPEQYF
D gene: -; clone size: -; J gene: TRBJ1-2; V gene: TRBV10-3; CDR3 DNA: TGTGCCATCAGTGAGTCCAAGCAGGGGAGGGCCTACACCTTC; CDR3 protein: CAISESKQGRAYTF
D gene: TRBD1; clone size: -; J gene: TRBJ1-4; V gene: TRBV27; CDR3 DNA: TGTGCCAGCAGTTTATCCGGGACAGACTATGAAAAACTGTTTTTT; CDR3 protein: CASSLSGTDYEKLFF
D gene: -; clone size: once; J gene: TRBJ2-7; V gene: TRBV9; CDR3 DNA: TGTGCCAGCAGCGTTTTCGGGGACCCCTACGAGCAGTACTTC; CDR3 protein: CASSVFGDPYEQYF
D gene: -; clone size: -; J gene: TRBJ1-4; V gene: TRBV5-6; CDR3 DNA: TGTGCCAGCAGCCAGATGGGGGTAACTAATGAAAAACTGTTTTTT; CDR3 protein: CASSQMGVTNEKLFF
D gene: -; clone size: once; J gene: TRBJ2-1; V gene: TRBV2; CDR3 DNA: TGTGCCAGCATGCTAGATCAGGGGAATGAGCAGTTCTTC; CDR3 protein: CASMLDQGNEQFF
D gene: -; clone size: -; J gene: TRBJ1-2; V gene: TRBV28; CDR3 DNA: TGTGCCAGCAGTTCGACAGAAGGGAGCTATGGCTACACCTTC; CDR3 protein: CASSSTEGSYGYTF
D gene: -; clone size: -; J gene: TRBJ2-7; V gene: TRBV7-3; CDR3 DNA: TGTGCCAGCAGCTCCATGGGGGGCGGATCCTACGAGCAGTACTTC; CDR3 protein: CASSSMGGGSYEQYF
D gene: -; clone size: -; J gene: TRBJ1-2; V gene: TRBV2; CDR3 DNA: TGTGCCAGCAGTGAATTCTCAGGCGACTATGGCTACACCTTC; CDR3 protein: CASSEFSGDYGYTF
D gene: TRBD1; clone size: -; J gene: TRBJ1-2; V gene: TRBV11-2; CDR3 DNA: TGTGCCAGCAGCTTAGGCCCGGGACAGGTTAACTATGGCTACACCTTC; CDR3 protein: CASSLGPGQVNYGYTF
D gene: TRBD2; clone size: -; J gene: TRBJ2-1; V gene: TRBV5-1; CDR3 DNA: TGCGCCAGCAGCTTGGATCGTAGCGGGAGTGGGGGCAATGAGCAGTTCTTC; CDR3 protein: CASSLDRSGSGGNEQFF
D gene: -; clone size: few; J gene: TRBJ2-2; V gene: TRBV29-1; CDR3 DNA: TGCAGCGTTGGATCAGGTGAAGGCGGGGAGCTGTTTTTT; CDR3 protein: CSVGSGEGGELFF
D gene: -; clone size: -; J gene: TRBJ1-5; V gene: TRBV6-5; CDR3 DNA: TGTGCCACGGGGGAAAGATATAGCAATCAGCCCCAGCATTTT; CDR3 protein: CATGERYSNQPQHF
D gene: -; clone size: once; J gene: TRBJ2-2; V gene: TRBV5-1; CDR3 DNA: TGCGCCAGCAGCCGCCAAGGCAGGGTAGCGAACACCGGGGAGCTGTTTTTT; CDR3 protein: CASSRQGRVANTGELFF
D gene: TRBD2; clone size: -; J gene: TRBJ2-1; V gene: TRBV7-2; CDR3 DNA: TGTGCCAGCAGCTTGGTTCGGGCTAGCGGGTCCTACAATGAGCAGTTCTTC; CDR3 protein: CASSLVRASGSYNEQFF
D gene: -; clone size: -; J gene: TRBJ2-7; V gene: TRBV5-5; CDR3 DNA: TGTGCCAGCAGCTTGGCAGCAGGTGAGCAGTACTTC; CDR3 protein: CASSLAAGEQYF
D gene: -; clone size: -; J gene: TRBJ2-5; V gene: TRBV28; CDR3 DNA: TGTGCCAGCAGCCCGGGCCGCTTAGAGACCCAGTACTTC; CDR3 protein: CASSPGRLETQYF
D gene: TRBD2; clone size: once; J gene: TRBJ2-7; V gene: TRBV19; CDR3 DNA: TGTGCCAGTAGTTCGGGACTAGCGTGGAACGAGCAGTACTTC; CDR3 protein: CASSSGLAWNEQYF
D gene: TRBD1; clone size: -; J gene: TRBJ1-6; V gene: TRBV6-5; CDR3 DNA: TGTGCCAGCAGGGCCGGGACAGCAAATTCACCCCTCCACTTT; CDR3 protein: CASRAGTANSPLHF
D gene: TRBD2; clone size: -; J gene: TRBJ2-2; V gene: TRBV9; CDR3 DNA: TGTGCCAGCAGCCCTAGCGGGAGTCTTAGCACCGGGGAGCTGTTTTTT; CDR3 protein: CASSPSGSLSTGELFF
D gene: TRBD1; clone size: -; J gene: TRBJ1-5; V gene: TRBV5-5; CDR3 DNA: TGTGCCAGCAGCTTGCTTCAAGGGGGCGGGGAGCCCCAGCATTTT; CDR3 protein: CASSLLQGGGEPQHF
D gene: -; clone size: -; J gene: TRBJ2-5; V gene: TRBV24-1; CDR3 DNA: TGTGCCACCAGTGATTTCGGCACCGGGGAGACCCAGTACTTC; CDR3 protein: CATSDFGTGETQYF
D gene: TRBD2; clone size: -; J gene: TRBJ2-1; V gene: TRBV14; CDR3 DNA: TGTGCCAGCAGCCAACAACTAGCGGGAGCAACAAAGGGGAATGAGCAGTTCTTC; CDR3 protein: CASSQQLAGATKGNEQFF
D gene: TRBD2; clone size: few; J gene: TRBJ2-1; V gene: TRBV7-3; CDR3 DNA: TGTGCCAGCAGCTTAGGGGGAGTAGCGGGGTACAATGAGCAGTTCTTC; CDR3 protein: CASSLGGVAGYNEQFF
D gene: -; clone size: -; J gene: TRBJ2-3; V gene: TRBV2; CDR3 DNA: TGTGCCAGCAGTCCCGGAAACACAGATACGCAGTATTTT; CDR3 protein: CASSPGNTDTQYF
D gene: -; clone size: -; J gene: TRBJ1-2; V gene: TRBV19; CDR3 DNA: TGTGCCAGTAGTATAGATTGGCAGATAAGAGGTGATGGCTACACCTTC; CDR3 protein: CASSIDWQIRGDGYTF
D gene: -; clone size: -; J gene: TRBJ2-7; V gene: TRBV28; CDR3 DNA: TGTGCCAGCAGCGGTTCCGGGTTAGCGGAGGGCCTTCGGGAGCAGTACTTC; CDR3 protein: CASSGSGLAEGLREQYF
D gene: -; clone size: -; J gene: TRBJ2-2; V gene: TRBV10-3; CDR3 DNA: TGTGCCATCAGTGTGGACCTCGGGGAGCTGTTTTTT; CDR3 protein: CAISVDLGELFF
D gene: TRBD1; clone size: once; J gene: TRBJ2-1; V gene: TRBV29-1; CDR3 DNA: TGCAGCGTAGGACAGGGGGGTTACAATGAGCAGTTCTTC; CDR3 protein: CSVGQGGYNEQFF
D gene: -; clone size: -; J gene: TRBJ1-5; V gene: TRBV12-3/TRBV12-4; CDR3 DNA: TGTGCCAGCAGTTTACCCCCTGCTGGGGTCCAGCATTTT; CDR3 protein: CASSLPPAGVQHF
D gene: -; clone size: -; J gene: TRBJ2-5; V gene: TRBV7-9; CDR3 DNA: TGTGCCAGCAGGGGGCGCAATCAAGAGACCCAGTACTTC; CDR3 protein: CASRGRNQETQYF
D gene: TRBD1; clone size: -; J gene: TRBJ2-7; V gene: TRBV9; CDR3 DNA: TGTGCCAGCAGCCGCCGGGACAGTTACTACGAGCAGTACTTC; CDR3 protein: CASSRRDSYYEQYF
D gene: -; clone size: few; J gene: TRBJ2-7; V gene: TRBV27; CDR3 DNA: TGTGCCAGCAGTCCAAAAACCCGATTCTACGAGCAGTACTTC; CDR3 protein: CASSPKTRFYEQYF